Below, 21 T cell receptor beta chains from the same sample are listed, as sequenced in a study of blood T cell repertoires in COVID-19. Method: immunoSEQ multiplex PCR; TCRdb's copy keeps in-frame clones and lacks some. The sample contains 200,000 to 250,000 clones, about 86% of which appear only once. Sequenced sample: PBMCs or T cells enriched from blood (not recorded which). The receptors were gathered from a woman aged 40 to 49 with acute COVID-19.

This clone was detected once. One end of the junction does not line up with germline, which may come from a read error. V usage is TRBV28 and J usage is TRBJ2-7; no reliable D call. The CDR3 has 12 residues. Looked up from germline, CDR1 is MDHEN and CDR2 is SYDVKM. CDR3 bases: TGTGCCAGCAGTTCCCTGAGCTATCTGGTGATCTTC. Translating it yields CASSSLSYLVIF.

This chain connects TRBV2 to TRBJ2-3; the D gene is possibly TRBD1 (5 bases). Per germline, CDR1 SNHLY and CDR2 FYNNEI. Trimming cost V 4 bases and J 0 bases, with 11 bases left between them. The CDR3 sequence is 15 residues long. This chain's CDR3 is CASSAARVSTDTQYF. The DNA of the CDR3 is TGTGCCAGCAGTGCGGCCAGGGTGAGCACAGATACGCAGTATTTT.

V gene TRBV28 combines with J gene TRBJ2-7; 10 bases fit TRBD1. Germline trimming cut 6 bases from V and 0 bases from J; bases unmatched to any gene: 11. In germline, CDR1 is MDHEN, CDR2 SYDVKM. This CDR3 contains 17 residues. The CDR3 region has the DNA TGTGCCAGCAGCCCAACCGGGACAGGGGTGTACTCCTACGAGCAGTACTTC. Protein product: CASSPTGTGVYSYEQYF.

This chain links TRBV6-5 with TRBJ1-2; 9 bases match TRBD1. CDR3 length: 14 residues. Per the germline V gene, CDR1 is MNHEY and CDR2 is SVGAGI. Unmatched junction bases numbered 8, after V lost 4 bases and J lost 8 bases. Written as DNA, the CDR3 is TGTGCCAGCAGTTGGACGGGACAGGGCCAAGGCTACACCTTC. Amino acid sequence: CASSWTGQGQGYTF.

The chain employs TRBV7-6 and TRBJ1-3, with 8 bases that match TRBD1. The trim removed 5 bases at V and 4 bases at J, leaving 13 bases unmatched. Germline V gene data show CDR1 as SGHVS and CDR2 as FNYEAQ. The CDR3 sequence is 17 residues long. The chain's CDR3 is CASSPRQGAPGGNTIYF. CDR3 bases: TGTGCCAGCAGCCCCCGGCAGGGGGCGCCGGGAGGAAACACCATATATTTT.

V is TRBV11-1 and J is TRBJ2-7; D is perhaps TRBD1 (6 bases). Germline V gene lookup returns CDR1 SGHAT and CDR2 FQDESV (reference sequence). V lost 4 bases and J lost 2, with 15 bases in between. The CDR3 is 15 residues long. The CDR3 nucleotides are TGTGCCAGCAGCTCCCTCAGGGGAAAGGCCTACGAGCAGTACTTC. It specifies CASSSLRGKAYEQYF.

The chain joins TRBV11-1 to TRBJ1-1; D is perhaps TRBD1 (5 bases). Looked up from germline, CDR1 is SGHAT and CDR2 is FQDESV (reference sequence). This CDR3 is 15 amino acids long. Trimming stripped 4 bases from V and 1 base from J, with 13 bases between. The DNA of the CDR3 is TGTGCCAGCAGCTCAAGAGACAGAACGAACACTGAAGCTTTCTTT. Translating it yields CASSSRDRTNTEAFF.

The V gene is TRBV4-1, the J gene TRBJ2-3; 8 positions agree with TRBD2. Germline loops: CDR1 MGHRA, CDR2 YSYEKL. This CDR3 region has 17 residues. J gave up 3 bases and V 4 bases, and 12 bases lay outside the gene matches. CDR3 in amino acids: CASSPLGLAGVTDTQYF. The CDR3 coding sequence is TGCGCCAGCAGCCCTCTGGGCCTAGCGGGTGTGACAGATACGCAGTATTTT.

The genes are TRBV9 and TRBJ1-5; 7 bases align to TRBD1. Trimming cost V 6 bases and J 0 bases; bases outside gene matches: 24. CDR1 is SGDLS, CDR2 YYNGEE, per germline. The CDR3 spans 21 residues. This chain's CDR3 is CASTFFVSGTDHRHSNQPQHF. In nucleotides, the CDR3 is TGTGCCAGCACCTTCTTCGTATCCGGGACAGACCACCGACATAGCAATCAGCCCCAGCATTTT.

The chain has TRBV11-2 and TRBJ2-7, with 8 bases fitting TRBD2. Germline CDR1 and CDR2: SGHAT and FQNNGV. CDR3 length: 14 residues. Trimming at V came to 7 bases and at J to 2 bases, leaving 7 bases not matched to a gene. The CDR3 spells CASTETSGPYEQYF. CDR3 sequence (DNA): TGTGCCAGCACCGAAACTAGCGGACCCTACGAGCAGTACTTC.

V gene TRBV10-1 combines with J gene TRBJ1-3, with a weak D call TRBD1 (6 bases). CDR1 and CDR2 from the germline V gene are WNHNN and SYGVQD (reference sequence). V gave up 8 bases and J gave up 0 bases, with 20 bases separating them. CDR3 length: 17 amino acids. The CDR3 DNA is TGCGCCAGCCGTCCCCGGGACACAAGTTTCTCTGGAAACACCATATATTTT. Its translation is CASRPRDTSFSGNTIYF.

V usage is TRBV10-3 and J usage is TRBJ1-5; 7 bases align to TRBD1. With 7 bases clipped from V and 5 bases from J, the junction kept 8 bases outside the gene matches. Germline V gene sequence: CDR1 ENHRY, CDR2 SYGVKD. The CDR3 consists of 14 residues. The CDR3 is CAIKPGGLDQPQHF. The CDR3 DNA sequence: TGTGCCATCAAGCCAGGGGGGCTAGATCAGCCCCAGCATTTT.

The V gene is TRBV4-1, the J gene TRBJ2-1; the D gene is possibly TRBD1 (6 bases). The CDR3 is made up of 17 amino acids. CDR1 and CDR2 (germline): MGHRA, YSYEKL. V dropped 3 bases and J dropped 6 bases, with 21 bases sitting between them. For the CDR3, the DNA is TGCGCCAGCAGCCATGTCCCCCGGGACACGGACCCCAATGAGCAGTTCTTC. Its protein product is CASSHVPRDTDPNEQFF.

The rearrangement uses TRBV7-2 and TRBJ2-1, with TRBD2 identical over 9 bases. Germline lookup yields CDR1 SGHTA and CDR2 FQGNSA. The CDR3 length is 14 residues. After removal of 2 bases from V and 15 bases from J, the junction contained 11 bases not matched to a gene. This CDR3 is CASSLKPSGVDPFF. CDR3 nucleotides: TGTGCCAGCAGCTTAAAACCTAGCGGGGTTGATCCGTTCTTC.

The CDR3 reads CASITSGGIAYNEQFF. Written as DNA, the CDR3 is TGTGCCAGCATAACTAGCGGGGGAATTGCCTACAATGAGCAGTTCTTC. The chain couples TRBV9 to TRBJ2-1; 11 positions match TRBD2. Per germline, CDR1 SGDLS and CDR2 YYNGEE. The V gene end was trimmed by 6 bases and the J gene end by 2 bases; junction bases not matched to a gene: 7. The CDR3 is made up of 16 amino acids.

The gene calls are TRBV19 and TRBJ2-7, with 8 bases that match TRBD1. Trimming at V came to 8 bases and at J to 2 bases, leaving 5 bases not matched to a gene. The CDR3 has 13 amino acids. Germline V lookup: CDR1 LNHDA, CDR2 SQIVND (reference sequence). DNA for the CDR3: TGTGCCAGTCAAGACAGGGGAACCTACGAGCAGTACTTC. As protein: CASQDRGTYEQYF.

This clone was found a few times. J is TRBJ1-3 and V is TRBV19; D gene uncertain. Germline loops: CDR1 LNHDA, CDR2 SQIVND (reference sequence). The CDR3 is 11 residues long. The germline V and J ends were trimmed by 7 bases and 8 bases, with 9 bases remaining between them. The CDR3 reads CASTLRYTIYF. DNA of the CDR3: TGTGCCAGTACGTTGCGGTACACCATATATTTT.

This clone has just a few counts. This rearrangement joins TRBV7-2 to TRBJ1-3; D might be TRBD1 (6 bases). Trimming stripped 5 bases from V and 6 bases from J, with 17 bases between. Germline CDR1 is SGHTA and CDR2 is FQGNSA. This CDR3 has 15 residues. The CDR3 spells CASSLGAGGVNTIYF. The CDR3 DNA reads as TGTGCCAGCAGCCTGGGGGCTGGGGGAGTAAACACCATATATTTT.

The chain joins TRBV27 to TRBJ1-2, with D maybe TRBD1 (5 bases). The CDR3 spans 15 residues. Between the trimmed V and J ends, which lost 3 bases and 5 bases, there was a span of 16 bases. Germline V CDR1 and CDR2: MNHEY, SMNVEV (reference sequence). The CDR3 loop is CASSFFRAGGYGYTF. CDR3 coding DNA: TGTGCCAGCAGTTTTTTCAGGGCAGGAGGGTATGGCTACACCTTC.

The chain is built from TRBV18 and TRBJ2-2, with D possibly matching TRBD1 (5 bases). The germline CDR1 and CDR2 sequences are KGHSH and LQKENI. The V and J ends lost 3 bases and 11 bases respectively, with 16 bases between them. This CDR3 contains 14 residues. CDR3 in amino acids: CASSPMGRREELFF. Here the CDR3 DNA reads TGTGCCAGCTCACCGATGGGGCGGCGAGAAGAGCTGTTTTTT.

The genes are TRBV6-5 and TRBJ1-6, with 10 bases that match TRBD1. CDR3 length: 13 residues. Germline V gene lookup returns CDR1 MNHEY and CDR2 SVGAGI. Unmatched junction bases numbered 4, after V lost 6 bases and J lost 11 bases. Written as DNA, the CDR3 is TGTGCCAGCAGAGGGACAGGGGCAACACCCCTCCACTTT. Translation gives CASRGTGATPLHF.